These 8 T cell receptor beta chains share one sample of origin, sequenced in a study of metastatic and nonmetastatic thyroid tumors. No patient received treatment before thyroid surgery. TCRdb reanalyzed the PCR reads via MiXCR. The data hold tens of thousands of clones, with approximately 21% observed a single time. Sequencing input: blood. These receptors came from a male donor with papillary thyroid cancer or a benign thyroid nodule (not recorded which). Some clones in this sample may be carry-over from other donors' samples.

This CDR3 reads CASSKTTVTYEQYF. CDR3 nucleotides: TGTGCCAGCAGCAAAACGACAGTTACCTACGAGCAGTACTTC. This chain uses TRBV11-2 with TRBJ2-7; TRBD1 is a possible D gene (5 bases). The CDR3 has 14 residues. Trimming removed 5 bases from V and 2 bases from J, with 13 bases in between. Germline V gene lookup returns CDR1 SGHAT and CDR2 FQNNGV.

This clone was detected ten times or more. The rearrangement joins TRBV7-9 to TRBJ1-6; D unresolved. The V and J ends lost 2 bases and 6 bases respectively, with 11 bases between them. The CDR3 is made up of 15 amino acids. Germline V gives CDR1 SEHNR, CDR2 FQNEAQ (reference sequence). The CDR3 bases are TGTGCCAGCAGCTTAAAGGCAGGCCGTAATTCACCCCTCCACTTT. Its protein product is CASSLKAGRNSPLHF. The full variable domain, rest sourced from reference TRBV7-9 and TRBJ1-6, is DTGVSQNPRHKITKRGQNVTFRCDPISEHNRLYWYRQTLGQGPEFLTYFQNEAQLEKSRLLSDRFSAERPKGSFSTLEIQRTEQGDSAMYLCASSLKAGRNSPLHFGNGTRLTVT.

The V gene is TRBV20-1, the J gene TRBJ2-1; the D call may be TRBD1 or TRBD2 (6 bases each). The CDR3 has 15 residues. Germline V gene lookup returns CDR1 DFQATT and CDR2 SNEGSKA (reference sequence). V was cut by 2 bases and J by 10 bases, with 21 bases left in between. The CDR3: CSARCTSWSRGEQFF. In DNA form, the CDR3 reads TGCAGTGCTAGATGTACTAGCTGGAGTAGGGGGGAGCAGTTCTTC.

In its sample, this clone was seen many times. The chain carries TRBV11-1 and TRBJ1-3; TRBD1 matches 9 bases. J lost 3 bases, V lost 5 bases, and 8 bases had no gene match. The CDR3 runs to 16 residues. Germline V gene sequence: CDR1 SGHAT, CDR2 FQDESV (reference sequence). In DNA, the CDR3 is TGTGCCAGCAGCCCGGACAGGGGAGGTATTGGAAACACCATATATTTT. Translation: CASSPDRGGIGNTIYF.

As concerns this clone: Germline is not matched at one junction end, which may reflect a read error. The rearrangement uses TRBV18 and TRBJ2-1; no reliable D call. The CDR3 runs 13 residues. Germline CDR1 and CDR2: KGHSH and LQKENI. This CDR3 reads CANSPGLGVEQFF. For the CDR3, the DNA is TGTGCCAACTCACCAGGTTTAGGCGTTGAGCAGTTCTTC.

V and J are TRBV7-2 and TRBJ2-5; D is undetermined. The CDR3 runs 16 residues. From germline, CDR1 is SGHTA and CDR2 FQGNSA. Trimming shortened V by 3 bases and J by 11 bases, and 25 bases separated the two germline ends. The CDR3 loop is CASSFRLAPPREKQYF. The CDR3 nucleotides read TGTGCCAGCAGCTTCAGACTGGCACCTCCGAGAGAGAAACAGTACTTC. Drawing the rest from reference TRBV7-2 and TRBJ2-5, the complete variable domain is GAGVSQSPSNKVTEKGKDVELRCDPISGHTALYWYRQSLGQGLEFLIYFQGNSAPDKSGLPSDRFSAERTGGSVSTLTIQRTQQEDSAVYLCASSFRLAPPREKQYFGPGTRLLVL.

This clone was seen ten or more times. The CDR3 DNA sequence: TGCAGCGTTGAAGATTACGGGAGTGGCACTGAAGCTTTCTTT. The encoded protein is CSVEDYGSGTEAFF. V gene TRBV29-1 combines with J gene TRBJ1-1; unclear D gene. CDR1 and CDR2 from the germline V gene are SQVTM and ANQGSEA. The CDR3 sequence is 14 residues long. The V end lost 0 bases, the J end lost 4 bases, and 12 bases lay between the germline ends.

Ten or more counts support this clone. V and J are TRBV30 and TRBJ2-3; TRBD2 matches at 7 bases. CDR3 size: 15 residues. CDR1 is GTSNPN, CDR2 SVGIG, per germline (reference sequence). The junction had 7 bases not matched to a gene; V was cut back by 3 bases and J by 1 base. In DNA, the CDR3 is TGTGCCTGGAGCTCCGGGCTAGCGGGCACAGATACGCAGTATTTT. It translates to CAWSSGLAGTDTQYF.